This T cell receptor (beta chain) is drawn from a study of blood T cell repertoires in COVID-19. This CDR3 contains 16 residues. Germline V gene lookup returns CDR1 SQVTM and CDR2 ANQGSEA. V dropped 1 base and J dropped 4 bases, with 19 bases sitting between them. Original handling: Nucleated cell number was recorded as an estimate derived from reference gene primer amplification. Profiling relied on immunoSEQ multiplex PCR, and the TCRdb table lists in-frame clones only, not all of them. The V and J calls and clone size come from that table; D and trimming were worked out from the DNA. The sample gives some 150,000 clones, more than 75% of which show up once; roughly 2.3% is in the top ten.

This sequence originates from a man between 65 and 79 years old with acute or convalescent COVID-19. The sequencing sample was made of peripheral blood. The rearrangement links TRBV29-1 to TRBJ1-2; D might be TRBD1 (5 bases). CDR3 coding DNA: TGCAGCGTTGAAGGGTTCAGACAGCCAAACATCTATGGCTACACCTTC. Translating gives CSVEGFRQPNIYGYTF.